These T cell receptor beta chains were read from a single sample in a study of cytomegalovirus exposure and HLA in healthy donors. Assay used: immunoSEQ multiplex PCR; TCRdb lists only in-frame clones, some missing. Of 150,000 to 200,000 clones listed, approximately 81% were seen once; the top ten hold 10%. What was sequenced was PBMCs. The receptors come from a man aged 25-45 years in good health and CMV-seropositive. The CDR3 runs from the conserved cysteine through the conserved F or W. Each record gives: V gene, D gene, J gene, clone size, CDR3 protein, CDR3 DNA. A D gene is named only where the DNA matches it firmly. The listing skips clone size in some rows; elsewhere it reads once, few, many or a size class.

TRBV4-1	TRBD2	TRBJ2-2	-	CASRPGLAGGAGELFF	TGCGCCAGCAGGCCAGGACTAGCGGGAGGGGCCGGGGAGCTGTTTTTT
TRBV6-5	-	TRBJ1-1	-	CASTSTGSTEAFF	TGTGCCAGCACCTCTACAGGGAGCACTGAAGCTTTCTTT
TRBV27	TRBD2	TRBJ2-3	-	CASSPRTSGGQRDTQYF	TGTGCCAGCAGTCCGCGGACTAGCGGGGGGCAAAGGGATACGCAGTATTTT
TRBV2	TRBD2	TRBJ2-1	-	CASSARLAGIYNEQFF	TGTGCCAGCAGTGCCAGACTAGCGGGGATCTACAATGAGCAGTTCTTC
TRBV2	-	TRBJ1-1	many	CASRLNEAFF	TGTGCCAGCAGGTTAAATGAAGCTTTCTTT
TRBV5-6	-	TRBJ1-1	-	CASSLWAGNSNTEAFF	TGTGCCAGCAGCTTGTGGGCAGGCAACTCGAACACTGAAGCTTTCTTT
TRBV25-1	TRBD1	TRBJ2-6	-	CASSATGTAISGANVLTF	TGTGCCAGCAGTGCGACCGGGACAGCCATCTCTGGGGCCAACGTCCTGACTTTC
TRBV7-2	-	TRBJ2-1	-	CASSQGGGLSEQFF	TGTGCCAGCAGTCAAGGGGGGGGCCTTTCTGAGCAGTTCTTC
TRBV10-3	TRBD2	TRBJ2-7	-	CAIREAGGGGAWHEQYF	TGTGCCATCAGGGAAGCTGGCGGGGGTGGCGCATGGCACGAGCAGTACTTC
TRBV6-1	-	TRBJ1-1	-	CASTAGWGPNTEAFF	TGTGCCAGCACGGCCGGGTGGGGCCCTAACACTGAAGCTTTCTTT
TRBV6-1	TRBD2	TRBJ2-1	-	CASSETSGRYNEQFF	TGTGCCAGCAGTGAGACTAGCGGGCGTTACAATGAGCAGTTCTTC
TRBV6-6	-	TRBJ1-4	-	CASRVPDEKLFF	TGTGCCAGCAGGGTCCCGGATGAAAAACTGTTTTTT
TRBV30	TRBD1	TRBJ1-1	few	CAWSPPGQEAAEAFF	TGTGCCTGGAGCCCTCCGGGACAGGAAGCGGCTGAAGCTTTCTTT
TRBV4-1	-	TRBJ2-7	once	CASSQDRGGSYYEQYF	TGCGCCAGCAGCCAAGATCGAGGTGGGAGCTACTACGAGCAGTACTTC
TRBV27	TRBD2	TRBJ2-1	-	CASGTRWDNEQFF	TGTGCCAGCGGGACTAGATGGGACAATGAGCAGTTCTTC
TRBV5-1	TRBD2	TRBJ2-1	-	CASSFSGSGHNEQFF	TGCGCCAGCAGCTTTAGCGGGAGCGGGCACAATGAGCAGTTCTTC
TRBV7-2	-	TRBJ1-4	-	CASSSGNEKLFF	TGTGCCAGCAGCTCGGGAAATGAAAAACTGTTTTTT
TRBV7-2	TRBD2	TRBJ2-1	-	CASSDGLAYNEQFF	TGTGCCAGCAGCGACGGACTAGCGTACAATGAGCAGTTCTTC
TRBV5-1	-	TRBJ2-3	-	CASAMGATDTQYF	TGCGCCAGCGCCATGGGAGCCACAGATACGCAGTATTTT
TRBV28	TRBD1	TRBJ2-2	-	CASSLWADRAGELFF	TGTGCCAGCAGTTTATGGGCGGACAGGGCCGGGGAGCTGTTTTTT
TRBV15	TRBD2	TRBJ2-3	once	CATSIGLAGGRGDTQYF	TGTGCCACCAGCATTGGACTAGCGGGGGGGCGTGGAGATACGCAGTATTTT
TRBV9	TRBD1	TRBJ2-1	-	CASSLTGTGAGNEQFF	TGTGCCAGCAGTCTCACCGGGACAGGGGCCGGGAATGAGCAGTTCTTC